This T cell receptor beta chain emerged from a study of blood T cell repertoires in COVID-19. Overall study: Whether acute or convalescent, the COVID-19 samples came from the United States, Italy and Spain. Nucleic acid was either cDNA or gDNA, and it came from T cells, B-cell-depleted T cells, or PBMCs.

Seattle participants joined during active infection and were tracked over time. Deletions cut 8 bases from V and 0 bases from J, with 10 bases between. The CDR3 extends over 13 amino acids. Germline-derived CDR1 and CDR2 are MDHEN and SYDVKM. Profiled with immunoSEQ multiplex PCR; TCRdb holds only in-frame clones, not every one. The sample gives roughly 190,000 clones, about 81% of which show up once; around 7.8% is in the top ten. Only a few counts were recorded for this clone. The chain recombines TRBV28 with TRBJ1-2; TRBD1 might be the D (5 bases). The clonotype was recovered from a woman in her fifties or sixties with COVID-19, enrolled during active disease. The material sequenced was peripheral blood. CDR3 sequence (DNA): TGTGCCAGCGACCGGGACTCTAACTATGGCTACACCTTC. The encoded protein is CASDRDSNYGYTF.